The rows below give T cell receptor beta chains drawn from one sample of a study of shared clonotypes between healthy human individuals. The repertoire was sequenced with immunoSEQ multiplex PCR; TCRdb's copy has only in-frame clones and lacks some. The sample includes approximately 600,000 clones, 85% to 95% seen only once; the top ten take around 0.12%. Material: naive CD8+ T cells sorted from blood. The origin of the receptors is a woman in her 30s in good health. Both conserved end residues are part of each CDR3. Fields, in order: J gene, V gene, D gene, clone size, CDR3 protein, CDR3 DNA. D genes are given only for firm matches. Clone size is shown for a subset of rows, as once, few, many or a class of expanded clone.

J gene: TRBJ2-5
V gene: TRBV30
D gene: TRBD2
clone size: .
CDR3 protein: CAWSPGTSGTETQYF
CDR3 DNA: TGTGCCTGGAGTCCCGGGACTAGCGGGACAGAGACCCAGTACTTC

J gene: TRBJ2-7
V gene: TRBV5-6
D gene: TRBD2
clone size: .
CDR3 protein: CASSMGTSGTYEQYF
CDR3 DNA: TGTGCCAGCAGCATGGGGACTAGCGGGACCTACGAGCAGTACTTC

J gene: TRBJ1-5
V gene: TRBV5-6
D gene: .
clone size: .
CDR3 protein: CASSLSGNQPQHF
CDR3 DNA: TGTGCCAGCAGCTTGTCCGGTAATCAGCCCCAGCATTTT

J gene: TRBJ2-7
V gene: TRBV11-2
D gene: .
clone size: .
CDR3 protein: CASSLESGPGYEQYF
CDR3 DNA: TGTGCCAGCAGCTTAGAATCGGGCCCCGGCTACGAGCAGTACTTC

J gene: TRBJ2-2
V gene: TRBV28
D gene: .
clone size: .
CDR3 protein: CASSSPGVTGELFF
CDR3 DNA: TGTGCCAGCAGTTCCCCCGGGGTCACCGGGGAGCTGTTTTTT

J gene: TRBJ1-1
V gene: TRBV2
D gene: .
clone size: .
CDR3 protein: CASSEIKGLGDTEAFF
CDR3 DNA: TGTGCCAGCAGTGAAATCAAGGGTTTGGGGGACACTGAAGCTTTCTTT

J gene: TRBJ2-5
V gene: TRBV7-6
D gene: TRBD2
clone size: .
CDR3 protein: CASSRTSGRGETQYF
CDR3 DNA: TGTGCCAGCAGCCGGACTAGCGGGAGGGGAGAGACCCAGTACTTC

J gene: TRBJ2-7
V gene: TRBV27
D gene: TRBD2
clone size: .
CDR3 protein: CASSLRREGGEQYF
CDR3 DNA: TGTGCCAGCAGTTTGCGGCGGGAGGGTGGGGAGCAGTACTTC

J gene: TRBJ2-1
V gene: TRBV27
D gene: .
clone size: .
CDR3 protein: CATNDFRGGRYNEQFF
CDR3 DNA: TGTGCCACCAATGACTTCCGAGGGGGGCGATACAATGAGCAGTTCTTC

J gene: TRBJ2-1
V gene: TRBV4-1
D gene: TRBD2
clone size: .
CDR3 protein: CASSQVRERDVNEQFF
CDR3 DNA: TGCGCCAGCAGCCAAGTGAGGGAGCGGGACGTGAATGAGCAGTTCTTC

J gene: TRBJ2-7
V gene: TRBV27
D gene: .
clone size: .
CDR3 protein: CASKGTTGEQYF
CDR3 DNA: TGTGCCAGCAAAGGGACCACGGGTGAGCAGTACTTC

J gene: TRBJ2-7
V gene: TRBV5-1
D gene: .
clone size: .
CDR3 protein: CASSPTSQGGREEQYF
CDR3 DNA: TGCGCCAGCAGCCCAACGTCCCAAGGGGGGCGGGAGGAGCAGTACTTC

J gene: TRBJ2-5
V gene: TRBV11-2
D gene: .
clone size: once
CDR3 protein: CASSLVWLHF
CDR3 DNA: TGTGCCAGCAGCTTGGTCTGGTTACACTTC

J gene: TRBJ2-3
V gene: TRBV9
D gene: .
clone size: once
CDR3 protein: CASSVGDFADTQYF
CDR3 DNA: TGTGCCAGCAGCGTAGGGGATTTTGCAGATACGCAGTATTTT

J gene: TRBJ2-7
V gene: TRBV5-8
D gene: TRBD2
clone size: .
CDR3 protein: CASSFVSSGEPIYEQYF
CDR3 DNA: TGTGCCAGCAGCTTCGTTTCCAGCGGGGAGCCTATCTACGAGCAGTACTTC

J gene: TRBJ1-1
V gene: TRBV13
D gene: .
clone size: .
CDR3 protein: CASSRTQNTEAFF
CDR3 DNA: TGTGCCAGCAGTCGTACACAGAACACTGAAGCTTTCTTT

J gene: TRBJ2-7
V gene: TRBV27
D gene: TRBD1
clone size: .
CDR3 protein: CASSFLSGGEQYF
CDR3 DNA: TGTGCCAGCAGTTTTTTGTCAGGGGGCGAGCAGTACTTC

J gene: TRBJ2-7
V gene: TRBV19
D gene: TRBD2
clone size: .
CDR3 protein: CASSIGLAGAYEQYF
CDR3 DNA: TGTGCCAGTAGTATAGGACTAGCGGGGGCCTACGAGCAGTACTTC

J gene: TRBJ2-7
V gene: TRBV6-1
D gene: .
clone size: .
CDR3 protein: CASSADFTYDYEQYF
CDR3 DNA: TGTGCCAGCAGTGCCGATTTCACGTATGATTACGAGCAGTACTTC

J gene: TRBJ2-7
V gene: TRBV28
D gene: .
clone size: .
CDR3 protein: CASRGYEQYF
CDR3 DNA: TGTGCCAGCAGAGGGTACGAGCAGTACTTC

J gene: TRBJ2-7
V gene: TRBV5-6
D gene: .
clone size: .
CDR3 protein: CASMDSNLYEQYF
CDR3 DNA: TGTGCCAGCATGGACAGTAACCTCTACGAGCAGTACTTC

J gene: TRBJ2-1
V gene: TRBV7-8
D gene: .
clone size: .
CDR3 protein: CASSLRGDVPRYNEQFF
CDR3 DNA: TGTGCCAGCAGCTTAAGGGGGGACGTCCCACGCTACAATGAGCAGTTCTTC

J gene: TRBJ2-7
V gene: TRBV27
D gene: .
clone size: .
CDR3 protein: CASSLVRTAEQYF
CDR3 DNA: TGTGCCAGCAGTTTGGTCAGGACAGCGGAGCAGTACTTC

J gene: TRBJ2-7
V gene: TRBV28
D gene: .
clone size: .
CDR3 protein: CASNKYVGHSSYEQYF
CDR3 DNA: TGTGCCAGCAATAAGTATGTGGGACACTCCTCCTACGAGCAGTACTTC

J gene: TRBJ1-1
V gene: TRBV5-6
D gene: TRBD1
clone size: .
CDR3 protein: CASSLAPGGFTEAFF
CDR3 DNA: TGTGCCAGCAGCTTGGCCCCAGGGGGCTTCACTGAAGCTTTCTTT

J gene: TRBJ2-3
V gene: TRBV5-6
D gene: TRBD2
clone size: .
CDR3 protein: CASSAGEGQYF
CDR3 DNA: TGTGCCAGCAGCGCGGGGGAGGGGCAGTATTTT

J gene: TRBJ2-7
V gene: TRBV5-6
D gene: .
clone size: .
CDR3 protein: CASSSWGTYEQYF
CDR3 DNA: TGTGCCAGCAGCTCCTGGGGTACCTACGAGCAGTACTTC

J gene: TRBJ1-1
V gene: TRBV6-6
D gene: .
clone size: .
CDR3 protein: CASSSRDSNTEAFF
CDR3 DNA: TGTGCCAGCAGTTCCAGGGACTCTAACACTGAAGCTTTCTTT

J gene: TRBJ2-1
V gene: TRBV4-2
D gene: .
clone size: .
CDR3 protein: CASSLGEEQFF
CDR3 DNA: TGTGCCAGCAGCTTGGGGGAGGAGCAGTTCTTC

J gene: TRBJ1-5
V gene: TRBV23-1
D gene: TRBD1
clone size: once
CDR3 protein: CASSGTGVQPQHF
CDR3 DNA: TGCGCCAGCAGCGGGACAGGGGTTCAGCCCCAGCATTTT

J gene: TRBJ2-1
V gene: TRBV5-1
D gene: .
clone size: .
CDR3 protein: CASSLGQLNEQFF
CDR3 DNA: TGCGCCAGCAGCCTGGGACAATTAAATGAGCAGTTCTTC

J gene: TRBJ1-1
V gene: TRBV6-5
D gene: .
clone size: .
CDR3 protein: CASSYFPDLTEAFF
CDR3 DNA: TGTGCCAGCAGTTACTTTCCAGACCTTACTGAAGCTTTCTTT

J gene: TRBJ2-7
V gene: TRBV28
D gene: TRBD2
clone size: .
CDR3 protein: CASTLTSGNAYEQYF
CDR3 DNA: TGTGCCAGCACCTTGACTAGCGGAAATGCCTACGAGCAGTACTTC

J gene: TRBJ2-7
V gene: TRBV7-9
D gene: .
clone size: .
CDR3 protein: CASRGSSYEQYF
CDR3 DNA: TGTGCCAGCCGCGGCAGCTCCTACGAGCAGTACTTC

J gene: TRBJ1-2
V gene: TRBV5-4
D gene: .
clone size: .
CDR3 protein: CASSLAGDRSSYGYTF
CDR3 DNA: TGTGCCAGCAGCTTGGCAGGGGATCGTAGTAGCTATGGCTACACCTTC

J gene: TRBJ2-7
V gene: TRBV27
D gene: TRBD2
clone size: .
CDR3 protein: CASSGNSLAIAYEQYF
CDR3 DNA: TGTGCCAGCAGTGGCAACTCACTAGCGATCGCATACGAGCAGTACTTC

J gene: TRBJ1-5
V gene: TRBV2
D gene: .
clone size: .
CDR3 protein: CASNLIQGSNQPQHF
CDR3 DNA: TGTGCCAGCAACCTGATACAGGGAAGCAATCAGCCCCAGCATTTT

J gene: TRBJ2-7
V gene: TRBV4-1
D gene: .
clone size: .
CDR3 protein: CASSQGELRSYEQYF
CDR3 DNA: TGCGCCAGCAGCCAGGGAGAGCTTCGATCCTACGAGCAGTACTTC

J gene: TRBJ2-7
V gene: TRBV27
D gene: TRBD2
clone size: .
CDR3 protein: CASSLAGGRYEQYF
CDR3 DNA: TGTGCCAGCAGTTTAGCGGGAGGAAGATACGAGCAGTACTTC

J gene: TRBJ2-2
V gene: TRBV6-1
D gene: .
clone size: .
CDR3 protein: CASSELGGGTGELFF
CDR3 DNA: TGTGCCAGCAGTGAACTAGGTGGGGGCACCGGGGAGCTGTTTTTT

J gene: TRBJ2-7
V gene: TRBV29-1
D gene: .
clone size: .
CDR3 protein: CSVEDEGYEQYF
CDR3 DNA: TGCAGCGTTGAAGACGAGGGGTACGAGCAGTACTTC

J gene: TRBJ2-3
V gene: TRBV27
D gene: TRBD2
clone size: .
CDR3 protein: CASSLFRRRGGRTDTQYF
CDR3 DNA: TGTGCCAGCAGTTTATTTCGCAGGCGGGGCGGGAGGACAGATACGCAGTATTTT